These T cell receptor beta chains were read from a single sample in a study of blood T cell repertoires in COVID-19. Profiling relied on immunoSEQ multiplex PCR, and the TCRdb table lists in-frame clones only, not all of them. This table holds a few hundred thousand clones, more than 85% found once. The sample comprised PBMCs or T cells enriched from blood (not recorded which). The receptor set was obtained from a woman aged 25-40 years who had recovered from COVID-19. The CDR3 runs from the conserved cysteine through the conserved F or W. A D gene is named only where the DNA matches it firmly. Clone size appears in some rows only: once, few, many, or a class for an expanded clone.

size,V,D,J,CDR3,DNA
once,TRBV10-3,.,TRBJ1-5,CAISARVSNQPQHF,TGTGCCATCAGTGCCAGGGTTAGCAATCAGCCCCAGCATTTT
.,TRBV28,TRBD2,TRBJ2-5,CASSLQGTSSQETQYF,TGTGCCAGCAGTTTACAAGGGACTAGCAGCCAAGAGACCCAGTACTTC
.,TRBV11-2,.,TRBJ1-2,CASSLDVTSGGFGYTF,TGTGCCAGCAGCTTAGATGTGACGTCGGGAGGGTTTGGCTACACCTTC
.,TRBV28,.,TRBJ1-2,CASTLGGQPGYTF,TGTGCCAGCACCCTGGGGGGTCAGCCTGGCTACACCTTC
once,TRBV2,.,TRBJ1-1,CASRRDHTEAFF,TGTGCCAGCCGCAGGGATCACACTGAAGCTTTCTTT
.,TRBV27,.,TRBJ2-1,CANPFIARNNEQFF,TGTGCCAACCCCTTTATAGCGAGGAACAATGAGCAGTTCTTC
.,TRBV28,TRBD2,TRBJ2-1,CASSPVNSGRGEQFF,TGTGCCAGCAGCCCCGTCAATAGCGGGAGGGGTGAGCAGTTCTTC
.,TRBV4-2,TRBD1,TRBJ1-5,CASRAGTGRNQPQHF,TGTGCCTCAAGGGCCGGGACAGGGAGAAATCAGCCCCAGCATTTT
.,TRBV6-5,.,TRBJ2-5,CACLPRQGLGETQYF,TGTGCCTGCCTTCCCCGACAGGGACTAGGAGAGACCCAGTACTTC
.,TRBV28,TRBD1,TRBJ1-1,CASSQQGAEAFF,TGTGCCAGCAGTCAACAGGGGGCTGAAGCTTTCTTT
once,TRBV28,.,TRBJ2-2,CASSSGGTGELFF,TGTGCCAGCAGTTCCGGGGGCACCGGGGAGCTGTTTTTT
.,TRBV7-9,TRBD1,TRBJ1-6,CASSFPLTDRGHSPLHF,TGTGCCAGCAGCTTTCCCTTGACCGACAGGGGTCATTCACCCCTCCACTTT
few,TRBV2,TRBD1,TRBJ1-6,CATRQGRYNSPLHF,TGTGCCACCCGACAGGGTCGTTATAATTCACCCCTCCACTTT
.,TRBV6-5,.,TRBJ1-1,CASTRPTYTEAFF,TGTGCCAGCACCAGGCCCACGTACACTGAAGCTTTCTTT
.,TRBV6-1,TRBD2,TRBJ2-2,CASSELGGLASGELFF,TGTGCCAGCAGTGAATTAGGGGGACTAGCGTCCGGGGAGCTGTTTTTT
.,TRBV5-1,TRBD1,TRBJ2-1,CASSPGQDYNEQFF,TGCGCCAGCAGCCCCGGACAGGACTACAATGAGCAGTTCTTC
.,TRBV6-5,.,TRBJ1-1,CASSYSNRGGGTEAFF,TGTGCCAGCAGTTACTCGAATAGGGGTGGCGGCACTGAAGCTTTCTTT
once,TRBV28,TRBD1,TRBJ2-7,CASSPKSELDRGVLSSSYEQYF,TGTGCCAGCAGTCCCAAATCCGAACTTGACAGGGGCGTACTTTCGAGCTCCTACGAGCAGTACTTC
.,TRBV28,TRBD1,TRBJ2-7,CASSLRTGVSYEQYF,TGTGCCAGCAGTTTGAGGACAGGGGTCTCCTACGAGCAGTACTTC
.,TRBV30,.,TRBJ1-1,CAWSGGDPRFF,TGTGCCTGGAGTGGGGGGGACCCTCGTTTCTTT
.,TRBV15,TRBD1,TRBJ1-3,CATSSDRDPGNTIYF,TGTGCCACCAGCAGCGACAGGGATCCTGGAAACACCATATATTTT
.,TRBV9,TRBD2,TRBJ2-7,CASSVASGGDVYEQYF,TGTGCCAGCAGCGTAGCTAGCGGGGGTGATGTGTACGAGCAGTACTTC
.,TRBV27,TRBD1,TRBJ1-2,CASSYSGTGDYGYTF,TGTGCCAGCAGTTACTCCGGGACAGGGGACTATGGCTACACCTTC
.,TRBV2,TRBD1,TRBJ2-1,CASIIGTGIPEQFF,TGTGCCAGCATAATAGGGACAGGGATCCCTGAGCAGTTCTTC
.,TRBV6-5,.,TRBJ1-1,CASIRQGGGNTEAFF,TGTGCCAGCATCCGGCAGGGAGGGGGGAACACTGAAGCTTTCTTT
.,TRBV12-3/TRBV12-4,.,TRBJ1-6,CASSYRDSPLHF,TGTGCCAGCAGTTACAGGGATTCACCCCTCCACTTT
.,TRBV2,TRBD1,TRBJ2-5,CASLGQQETQYF,TGTGCCAGCTTGGGACAGCAAGAGACCCAGTACTTC
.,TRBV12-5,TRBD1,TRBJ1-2,CASALDRDYGYTF,TGTGCTAGTGCCCTCGACAGGGACTATGGCTACACCTTC
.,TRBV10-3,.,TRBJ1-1,CAISEGQRSTEAFF,TGTGCCATCAGTGAGGGACAGCGGAGCACTGAAGCTTTCTTT
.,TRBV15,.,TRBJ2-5,CATSLGGPAQETQYF,TGTGCCACCAGCTTGGGGGGGCCAGCCCAAGAGACCCAGTACTTC
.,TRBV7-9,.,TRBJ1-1,CASSFGEAEAFF,TGTGCCAGCAGCTTCGGGGAGGCTGAAGCTTTCTTT
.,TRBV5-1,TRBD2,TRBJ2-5,CASSLDPAGEQETQYF,TGCGCCAGCAGCTTGGATCCAGCGGGGGAACAAGAGACCCAGTACTTC
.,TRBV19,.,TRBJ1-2,CASSMKRERIDGYTF,TGTGCCAGTAGTATGAAGAGGGAAAGAATTGATGGCTACACCTTC
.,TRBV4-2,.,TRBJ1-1,CASSQDPQDSEAFF,TGTGCCAGCAGCCAAGATCCCCAGGACAGTGAAGCTTTCTTT
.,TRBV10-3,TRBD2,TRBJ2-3,CAITGLATDTQYF,TGTGCCATCACCGGACTAGCAACAGATACGCAGTATTTT
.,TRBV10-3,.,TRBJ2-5,CAIKAKQVEETQYF,TGTGCCATCAAGGCTAAACAGGTAGAAGAGACCCAGTACTTC